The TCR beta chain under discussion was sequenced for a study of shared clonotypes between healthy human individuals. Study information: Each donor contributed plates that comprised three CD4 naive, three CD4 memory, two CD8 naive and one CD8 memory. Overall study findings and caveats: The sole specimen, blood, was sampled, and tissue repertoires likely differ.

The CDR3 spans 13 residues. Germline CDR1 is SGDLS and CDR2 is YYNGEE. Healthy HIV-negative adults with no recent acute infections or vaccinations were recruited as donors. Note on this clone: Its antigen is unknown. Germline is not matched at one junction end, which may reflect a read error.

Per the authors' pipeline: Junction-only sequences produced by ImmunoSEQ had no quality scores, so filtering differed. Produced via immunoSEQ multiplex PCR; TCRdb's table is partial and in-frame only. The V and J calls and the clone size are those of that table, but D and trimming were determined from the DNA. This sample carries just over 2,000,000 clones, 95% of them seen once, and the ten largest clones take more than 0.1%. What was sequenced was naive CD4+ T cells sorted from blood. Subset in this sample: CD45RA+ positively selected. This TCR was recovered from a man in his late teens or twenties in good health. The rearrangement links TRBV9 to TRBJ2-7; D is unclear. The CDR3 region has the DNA TGTGCCAGCAGCGTAGAGGGTTCCTCCGAGCAGTACTTC. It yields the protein CASSVEGSSEQYF.